This T cell receptor beta chain was documented in a study of blood T cells in healthy people across ages. Concerning this clonotype itself: The antigen remains unidentified.

Study conclusions and caveats: Naive CD4+ cell counts and diversity both ran higher in long-lived than in aged donors. Investigators treated diversity estimates from one million T cells as underestimates.

Using a J-beta primer mix together with a sample-barcoded 5' primer, a second PCR was run for roughly 6 to 12 cycles. With 12 random nucleotides, a template-switch adaptor tagged each individual cDNA molecule. TCRdb re-analysed the 5' RACE reads in MiXCR, keeping a single row per CDR3 protein. Of more than 700,000 distinct CDR3 sequences listed, 40% to 65% were seen once; the top ten hold around 41%. Germline CDR1 DFQATT, CDR2 SNEGSKA (reference sequence). The CDR3 spans 15 residues. With 0 bases removed from V and 5 bases from J, the gap between germline ends came to 17 bases. The rearrangement joins TRBV20-1 to TRBJ2-7; D is unclear. The origin of this receptor is an elderly man in good health. Sequenced input: blood. In nucleotides, the CDR3 is TGCAGTGCTAGAGATCGGACCCCAGCCTCGCACGAGCAGTACTTC. This encodes CSARDRTPASHEQYF.